Sequencing of this T cell receptor beta chain was carried out in a study of sequential checkpoint blockade in melanoma (dated by TCRdb to 2018 to 2020). About the investigation overall: Patients were randomized 1:1 to first-line nivolumab followed by ipilimumab (arm A) or ipilimumab followed by nivolumab (arm B). Maintenance nivolumab was given following each of the two trial sequences.

In the paper's terms, the treatment or condition label means: randomized to nivolumab then ipilimumab (arm A) or the reverse (arm B). None of the trial patients had been given prior DNA-damaging chemotherapy. On a FACS Aria II flow cytometer, live CD3+CD8+ cells that were negative for CD19 and CD56 were sorted from thawed PBMCs. Samples were obtained from patients with melanoma enrolled in CheckMate 064, a randomized, open-label phase II trial of sequential checkpoint blockade. Peripheral blood mononuclear cells were collected by leukapheresis, purified with Ficoll-Paque, and frozen in human serum with around 10% DMSO. Immediately after sorting, the purity of sorted blood CD3+CD8+ cells was verified to be >95%, after which DNA was extracted. The immunoSEQ Assay was used to immunosequence TCRbeta CDR3 regions from genomic DNA. Before high-throughput sequencing, genomic DNA was amplified using bias-controlled multiplex PCR. Per the original workflow: To quantify the absolute abundance of each unique TCRbeta CDR3 region, the sequences were collapsed and filtered. Clonality, defined as 1 minus Pielou's evenness, was calculated using only productive rearrangements. A previously published method was used to identify clones whose frequencies were significantly greater in on-treatment samples than in baseline samples. TCRdb took over this immuneACCESS table, retaining in-frame rearrangements with V and J assigned. Such tables are incomplete; in checked studies, under half of the missing clones stem from an unresolved V gene, and the remainder is unexplained. That table gives V, J and clone size, and the DNA gave D and trimming. Here the sample has about 28,000 clones; 70% to 90% occur a single time. The leading ten clones occupy around 13% of the sample.

Results the study describes overall, beyond this receptor: The response-prediction model combining TCR metrics and mutation burden needs validation in larger, independent patient cohorts.

V is clipped by 0 bases and J by 5 bases, and the sequence between their germline boundaries is 3 bases long. CDR3 length: 12 amino acids, cysteine to phenylalanine. The read is trimmed to its CDR3 DNA, 36 bases read in frame from base 1. The germline V gene (reference sequence) sets CDR1 to PRHDT and CDR2 to FYEKMQ. As for this clone: It lacks a known antigen. No base quality values were provided; no much bigger clone lies one nucleotide off.

This clonotype was sampled from a human donor with melanoma. This chain is built from TRBV13 and TRBJ2-3; the D gene identity is not certain. This specimen consisted of CD8+ T cells sorted from blood (inferred from file names), obtained from a patient given nivolumab and ipilimumab in sequence. The CDR3 reads as follows: CASSLGRDTQYF. The DNA sequence is TGTGCCAGCAGCTTAGGGCGAGATACGCAGTATTTT.